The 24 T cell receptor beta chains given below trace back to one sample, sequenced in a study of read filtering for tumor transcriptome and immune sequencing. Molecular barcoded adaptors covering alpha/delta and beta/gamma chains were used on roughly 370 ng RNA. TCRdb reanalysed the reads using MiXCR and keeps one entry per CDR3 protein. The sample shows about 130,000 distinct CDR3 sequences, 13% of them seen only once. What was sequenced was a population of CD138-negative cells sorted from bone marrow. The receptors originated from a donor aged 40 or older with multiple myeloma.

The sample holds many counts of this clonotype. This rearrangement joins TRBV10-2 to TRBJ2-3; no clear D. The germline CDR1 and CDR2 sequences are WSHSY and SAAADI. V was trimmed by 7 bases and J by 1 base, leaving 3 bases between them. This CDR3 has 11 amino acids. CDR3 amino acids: CASTRTDTQYF. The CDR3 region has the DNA TGCGCCAGCACCCGCACAGATACGCAGTATTTT.

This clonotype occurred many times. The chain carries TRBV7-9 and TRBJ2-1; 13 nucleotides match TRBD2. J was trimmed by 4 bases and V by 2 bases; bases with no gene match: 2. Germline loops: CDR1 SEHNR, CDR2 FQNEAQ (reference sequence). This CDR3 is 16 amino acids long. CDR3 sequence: CASSLTGLAGYNEQFF. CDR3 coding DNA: TGTGCCAGCAGCTTAACGGGACTAGCGGGATACAATGAGCAGTTCTTC. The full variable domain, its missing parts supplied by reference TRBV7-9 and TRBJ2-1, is DTGVSQNPRHKITKRGQNVTFRCDPISEHNRLYWYRQTLGQGPEFLTYFQNEAQLEKSRLLSDRFSAERPKGSFSTLEIQRTEQGDSAMYLCASSLTGLAGYNEQFFGPGTRLTVL.

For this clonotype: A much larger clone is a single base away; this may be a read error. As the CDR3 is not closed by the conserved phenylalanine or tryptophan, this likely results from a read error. The CDR3 nucleotides are TGTGCCAGCGGGGGGGTCGGGAACACTGAAGCTTTCCTT. Residues: CASGGVGNTEAFL. The chain combines TRBV2 with TRBJ1-1, with a tentative D call TRBD1 (5 bases). Germline V gene data show CDR1 as SNHLY and CDR2 as FYNNEI. The V end was cut by 8 bases, the J end by 1 base, with 11 bases between. There are 13 residues in the CDR3.

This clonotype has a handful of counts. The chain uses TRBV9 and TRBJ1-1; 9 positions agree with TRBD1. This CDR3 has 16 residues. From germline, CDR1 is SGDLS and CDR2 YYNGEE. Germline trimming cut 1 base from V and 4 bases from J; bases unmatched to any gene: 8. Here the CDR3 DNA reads TGTGCCAGCAGCGTAAGAACAGGGGGCGAGGGCACTGAAGCTTTCTTT. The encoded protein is CASSVRTGGEGTEAFF.

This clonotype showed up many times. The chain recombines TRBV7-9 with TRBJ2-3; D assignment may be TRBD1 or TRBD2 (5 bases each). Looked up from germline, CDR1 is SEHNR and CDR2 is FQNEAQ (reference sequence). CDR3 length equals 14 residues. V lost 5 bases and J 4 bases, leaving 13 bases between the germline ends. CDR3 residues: CASSLRGAPDTQYF. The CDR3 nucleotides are TGTGCCAGCAGCCTGAGAGGGGCCCCAGATACGCAGTATTTT. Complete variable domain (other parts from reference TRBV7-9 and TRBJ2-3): DTGVSQNPRHKITKRGQNVTFRCDPISEHNRLYWYRQTLGQGPEFLTYFQNEAQLEKSRLLSDRFSAERPKGSFSTLEIQRTEQGDSAMYLCASSLRGAPDTQYFGPGTRLTVL.

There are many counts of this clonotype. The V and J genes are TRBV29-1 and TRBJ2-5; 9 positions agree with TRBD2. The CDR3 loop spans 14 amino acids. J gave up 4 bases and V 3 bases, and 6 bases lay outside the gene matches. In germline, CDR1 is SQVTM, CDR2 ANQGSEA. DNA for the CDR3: TGCAGCGTTGAGGTAGCGGGAGACCCAGAGACCCAGTACTTC. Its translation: CSVEVAGDPETQYF.

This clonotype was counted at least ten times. CDR3 protein: CASRPDSGANVLTF. DNA for the CDR3: TGTGCCAGCCGACCGGACTCTGGGGCCAACGTCCTGACTTTC. This chain uses TRBV18 with TRBJ2-6; D is ambiguous. The germline CDR1 and CDR2 sequences are KGHSH and LQKENI. The CDR3 loop spans 14 amino acids. The V and J ends lost 8 bases and 0 bases respectively, with 8 bases between them.

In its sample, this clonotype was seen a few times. CDR3 protein: CASSQDVAGTSTDTQYF. The DNA of the CDR3 is TGTGCCAGCAGCCAAGACGTGGCTGGGACTAGCACAGATACGCAGTATTTT. The chain is built from TRBV3-1 and TRBJ2-3, with a tentative D call TRBD2 (6 bases). The germline gives CDR1 LGHDT, CDR2 YNNKEL (reference sequence). This CDR3 has 17 amino acids. V was trimmed by 0 bases and J by 0 bases, leaving 13 bases between them.

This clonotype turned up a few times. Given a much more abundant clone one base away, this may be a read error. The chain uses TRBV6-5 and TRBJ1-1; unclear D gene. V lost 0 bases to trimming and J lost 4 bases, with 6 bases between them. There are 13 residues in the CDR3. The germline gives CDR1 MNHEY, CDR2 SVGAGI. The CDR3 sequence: CASSYSRVTEAFF. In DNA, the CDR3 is TGTGCCAGCAGTTACTCACGGGTCACTGAAGCTTTCTTT.

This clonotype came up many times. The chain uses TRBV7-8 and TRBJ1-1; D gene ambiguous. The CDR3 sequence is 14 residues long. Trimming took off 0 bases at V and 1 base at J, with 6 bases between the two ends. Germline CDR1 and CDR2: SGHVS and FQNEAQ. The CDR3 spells CASSLATANTEAFF. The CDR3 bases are TGTGCCAGCAGCTTAGCTACGGCGAACACTGAAGCTTTCTTT.

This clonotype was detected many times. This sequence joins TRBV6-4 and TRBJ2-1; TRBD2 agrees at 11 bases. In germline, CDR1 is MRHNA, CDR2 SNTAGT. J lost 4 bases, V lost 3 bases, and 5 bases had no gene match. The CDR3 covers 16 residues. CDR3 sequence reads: CASSEIGTSGYNEQFF. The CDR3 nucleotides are TGTGCCAGCAGTGAAATCGGGACTAGCGGTTACAATGAGCAGTTCTTC.

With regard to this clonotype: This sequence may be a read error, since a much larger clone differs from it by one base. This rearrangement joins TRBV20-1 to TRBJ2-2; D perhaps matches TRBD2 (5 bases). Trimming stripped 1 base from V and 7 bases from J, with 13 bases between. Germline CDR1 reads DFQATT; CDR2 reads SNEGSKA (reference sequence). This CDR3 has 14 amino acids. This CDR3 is CSARVTGIIGELFF. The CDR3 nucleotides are TGCAGTGCTAGAGTAACGGGGATAATCGGGGAGCTGTTTTTT.

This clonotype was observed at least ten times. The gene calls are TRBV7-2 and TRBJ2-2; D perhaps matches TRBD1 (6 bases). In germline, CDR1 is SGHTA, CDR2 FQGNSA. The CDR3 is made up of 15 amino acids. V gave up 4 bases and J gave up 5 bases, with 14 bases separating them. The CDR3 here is CASSSRPRGTGELFF. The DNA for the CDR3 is TGTGCCAGCAGCTCTAGACCGAGGGGGACCGGGGAGCTGTTTTTT.

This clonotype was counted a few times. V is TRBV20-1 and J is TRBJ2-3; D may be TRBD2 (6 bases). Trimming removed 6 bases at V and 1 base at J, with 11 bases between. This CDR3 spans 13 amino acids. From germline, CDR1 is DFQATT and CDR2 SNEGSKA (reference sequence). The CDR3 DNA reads TGCAGTGCGGGCCCGGGAGGCACAGATACGCAGTATTTT. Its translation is CSAGPGGTDTQYF.

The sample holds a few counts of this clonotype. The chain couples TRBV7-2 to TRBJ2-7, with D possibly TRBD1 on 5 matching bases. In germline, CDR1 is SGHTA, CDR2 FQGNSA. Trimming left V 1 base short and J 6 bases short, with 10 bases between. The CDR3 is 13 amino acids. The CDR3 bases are TGTGCCAGCAGCTTAGATGTCAGGGTCGAGCAGTACTTC. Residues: CASSLDVRVEQYF.

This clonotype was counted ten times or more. CDR3 residues: CASSELASGSSDEQFF. The CDR3 coding sequence is TGCGCCAGCAGCGAGCTTGCTAGCGGGAGTTCGGATGAGCAGTTCTTC. V and J are TRBV5-1 and TRBJ2-1; 10 bases match TRBD2. J was trimmed by 8 bases and V by 4 bases; bases with no gene match: 12. Germline CDR1 and CDR2: SGHRS and YFSETQ. CDR3 length: 16 residues. The full variable domain, its missing parts supplied by reference TRBV5-1 and TRBJ2-1, is KAGVTQTPRYLIKTRGQQVTLSCSPISGHRSVSWYQQTPGQGLQFLFEYFSETQRNKGNFPGRFSGRQFSNSRSEMNVSTLELGDSALYLCASSELASGSSDEQFFGPGTRLTVL.

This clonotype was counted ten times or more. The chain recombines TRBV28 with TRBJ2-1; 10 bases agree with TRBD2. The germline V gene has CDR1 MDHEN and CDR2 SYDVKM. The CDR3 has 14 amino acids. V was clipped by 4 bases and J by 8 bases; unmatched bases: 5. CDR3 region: CASSSLAGEDEQFF. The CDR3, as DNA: TGTGCCAGCAGTTCCCTAGCGGGAGAAGATGAGCAGTTCTTC.

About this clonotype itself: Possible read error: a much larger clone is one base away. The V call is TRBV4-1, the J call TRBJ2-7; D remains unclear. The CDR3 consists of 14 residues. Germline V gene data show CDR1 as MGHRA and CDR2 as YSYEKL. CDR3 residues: CANSPLGLTYEQYF. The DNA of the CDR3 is TGCGCCAACAGCCCCCTCGGGCTAACCTACGAGCAGTACTTC.

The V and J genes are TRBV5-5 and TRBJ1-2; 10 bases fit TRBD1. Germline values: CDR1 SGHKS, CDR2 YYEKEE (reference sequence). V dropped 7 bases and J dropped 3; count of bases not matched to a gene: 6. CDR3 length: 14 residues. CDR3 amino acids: CASGGDRGHYGYTF. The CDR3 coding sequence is TGTGCCAGCGGCGGGGACAGGGGCCACTATGGCTACACCTTC.

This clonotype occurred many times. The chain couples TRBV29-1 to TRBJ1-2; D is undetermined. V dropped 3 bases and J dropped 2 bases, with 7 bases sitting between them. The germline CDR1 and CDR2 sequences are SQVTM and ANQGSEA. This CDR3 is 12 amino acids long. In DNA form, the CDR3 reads TGCAGCGTTGATCTGAAGAACTATGGCTACACCTTC. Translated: CSVDLKNYGYTF.

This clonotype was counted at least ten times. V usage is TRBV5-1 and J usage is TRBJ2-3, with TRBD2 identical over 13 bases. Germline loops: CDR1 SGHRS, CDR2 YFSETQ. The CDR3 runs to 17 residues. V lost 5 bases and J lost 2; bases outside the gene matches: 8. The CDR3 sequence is CASSTGTSGVHTDTQYF. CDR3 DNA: TGCGCCAGCAGTACCGGGACTAGCGGGGTCCACACAGATACGCAGTATTTT.

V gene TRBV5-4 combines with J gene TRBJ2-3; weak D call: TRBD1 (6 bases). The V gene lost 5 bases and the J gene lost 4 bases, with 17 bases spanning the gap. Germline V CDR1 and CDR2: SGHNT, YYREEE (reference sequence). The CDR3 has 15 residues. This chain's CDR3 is CASSPGAGDADTQYF. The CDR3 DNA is TGTGCCAGCAGTCCTGGGGCAGGGGACGCAGATACGCAGTATTTT. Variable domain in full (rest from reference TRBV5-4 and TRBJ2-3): ETGVTQSPTHLIKTRGQQVTLRCSSQSGHNTVSWYQQALGQGPQFIFQYYREEENGRGNFPPRFSGLQFPNYSSELNVNALELDDSALYLCASSPGAGDADTQYFGPGTRLTVL.

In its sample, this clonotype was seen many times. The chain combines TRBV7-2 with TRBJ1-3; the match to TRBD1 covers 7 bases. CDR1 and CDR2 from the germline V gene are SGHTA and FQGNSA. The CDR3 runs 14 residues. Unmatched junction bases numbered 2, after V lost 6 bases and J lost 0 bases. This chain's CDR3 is CASSKGASGNTIYF. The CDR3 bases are TGTGCCAGCAGTAAGGGGGCCTCTGGAAACACCATATATTTT.

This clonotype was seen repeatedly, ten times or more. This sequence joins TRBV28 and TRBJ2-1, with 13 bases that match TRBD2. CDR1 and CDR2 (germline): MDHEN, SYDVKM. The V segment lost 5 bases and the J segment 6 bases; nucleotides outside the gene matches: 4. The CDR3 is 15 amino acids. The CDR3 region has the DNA TGTGCCAGCAGTACTACTAGCGGGAGGGCCAATGAGCAGTTCTTC. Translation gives CASSTTSGRANEQFF.